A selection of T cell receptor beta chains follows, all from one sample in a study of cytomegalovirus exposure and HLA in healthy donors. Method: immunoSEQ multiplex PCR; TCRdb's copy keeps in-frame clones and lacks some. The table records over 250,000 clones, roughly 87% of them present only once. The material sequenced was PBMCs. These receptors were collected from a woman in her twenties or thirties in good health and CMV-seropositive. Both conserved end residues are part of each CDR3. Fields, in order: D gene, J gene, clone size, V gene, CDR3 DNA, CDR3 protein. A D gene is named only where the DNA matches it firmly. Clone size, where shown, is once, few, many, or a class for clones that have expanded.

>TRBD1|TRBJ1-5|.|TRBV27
TGTGCCAGCAGTACTCGGGACAGGGGGACGAGTCAGCCCCAGCATTTT
CASSTRDRGTSQPQHF
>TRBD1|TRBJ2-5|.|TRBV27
TGTGCCAGCAGCCCCGGGACAGCTTTCCAAGAGACCCAGTACTTC
CASSPGTAFQETQYF
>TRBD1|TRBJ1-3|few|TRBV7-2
TGTGCCAGCAGCTTTGCCGGGACAGGGTACGAGTTATATTTT
CASSFAGTGYELYF
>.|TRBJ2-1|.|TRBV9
TGTGCCAGCAGCGTGGACAGTTACAATGAGCAGTTCTTC
CASSVDSYNEQFF
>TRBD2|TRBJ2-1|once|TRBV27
TGTGCCAGCGCTCCGACTAGCGGGGGACGGAGTGAGCAGTTCTTC
CASAPTSGGRSEQFF
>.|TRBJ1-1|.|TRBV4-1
TGCGCCAGCAGCCAAGATGTTTGGAACACTGAAGCTTTCTTT
CASSQDVWNTEAFF
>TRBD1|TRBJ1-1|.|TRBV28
TGTGCCAGCGACCCTAGAGGGGGCACCACTGAAGCTTTCTTT
CASDPRGGTTEAFF
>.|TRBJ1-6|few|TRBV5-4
TGTGCCAGCAGCTTGGCAGGTCCAAATTCACCCCTCCACTTT
CASSLAGPNSPLHF
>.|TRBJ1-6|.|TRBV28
TGTGCCAGCGTCCTAGTCCCGGAAAATTCACCCCTCCACTTT
CASVLVPENSPLHF
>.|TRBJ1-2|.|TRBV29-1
TGCAGCGTCGTACAGAAATACTATGGCTACACCTTC
CSVVQKYYGYTF
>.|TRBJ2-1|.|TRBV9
TGTGCCAGCAGCGTAGAAGGAAGCTCTGAGCAGTTCTTC
CASSVEGSSEQFF
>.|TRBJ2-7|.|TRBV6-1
TGTGCCAGCTCCCGCCAGGACGAGCAGTACTTC
CASSRQDEQYF
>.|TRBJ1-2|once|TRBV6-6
TGTGCCAGCAGTTACCTTCGAACGGGGGCCCATGGCTACACCTTC
CASSYLRTGAHGYTF
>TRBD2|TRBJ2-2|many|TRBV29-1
TGCAGCGCCCGGGCGACTAGCGGGAAGGCCACCGGGGAGCTGTTTTTT
CSARATSGKATGELFF
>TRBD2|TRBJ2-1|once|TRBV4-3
TGCGCCAGCAGCCAAGATCACGCGGGGGGGCCGGGTGAGCAGTTCTTC
CASSQDHAGGPGEQFF
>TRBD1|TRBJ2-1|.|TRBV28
TGTGCCAGCAGTTTAGCCACAGGGGAAGGCCGTCACAATGAGCAGTTCTTC
CASSLATGEGRHNEQFF
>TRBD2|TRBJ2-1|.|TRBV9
TGTGCCAGCACCAAGCGGGGGGGTAATGAGCAGTTCTTC
CASTKRGGNEQFF
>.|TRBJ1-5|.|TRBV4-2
TGTGCCAGCAGCCAAGTAGGCCCAAATCAGCCCCAGCATTTT
CASSQVGPNQPQHF
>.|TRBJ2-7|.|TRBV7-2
TGTGCCAGCAGCTCGCCGGGATCGGGCGGCACCTACGAGCAGTACTTC
CASSSPGSGGTYEQYF
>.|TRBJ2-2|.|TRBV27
TGTGCCAGCAGTTTATTCCCTACCTACACCGGGGAGCTGTTTTTT
CASSLFPTYTGELFF
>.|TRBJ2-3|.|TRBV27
TGTGCCAGCAGTTTTTCAGCCCCCACAGATACGCAGTATTTT
CASSFSAPTDTQYF
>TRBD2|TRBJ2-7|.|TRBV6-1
TGTGCCACCACTAGCGGGAATATGTACGAGCAGTACTTC
CATTSGNMYEQYF
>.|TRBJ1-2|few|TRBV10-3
TGTGCCATCAGTGACGGGGGCGTCTTCGCGGTGGGCTACACCTTC
CAISDGGVFAVGYTF
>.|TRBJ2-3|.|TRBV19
TGTGCCAGTAGGACCCCAGGACGGGACATCACAGATACGCAGTATTTT
CASRTPGRDITDTQYF
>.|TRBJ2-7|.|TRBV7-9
TGTGCCAGCAGCTTAGGGGGGGACGGCTACGAGCAGTACTTC
CASSLGGDGYEQYF
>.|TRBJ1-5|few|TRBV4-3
TGCGCCAGCAGCCAATGGTCCCTTAATCAGCCCCAGCATTTT
CASSQWSLNQPQHF
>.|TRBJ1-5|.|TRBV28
TGTGCCATTAGGGGTGCAAGCAATCAGCCCCAGCATTTT
CAIRGASNQPQHF
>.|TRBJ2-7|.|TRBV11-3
TGTGCCAGCAGCCGCCAAGGTGGGGGGAGTCCCTACGAGCAGTACTTC
CASSRQGGGSPYEQYF
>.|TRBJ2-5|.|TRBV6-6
TGTGCCAGCAGCTATATCGGGAGCGGAGAGACCCAGTACTTC
CASSYIGSGETQYF
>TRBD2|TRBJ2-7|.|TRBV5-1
TGCGCCAGCAGCGCCGGGGGGGCACCTGAGCAGTACTTC
CASSAGGAPEQYF
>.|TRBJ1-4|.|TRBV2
TGTGCCAGCTGCCAGGTTGAAAAACTGTTTTTT
CASCQVEKLFF
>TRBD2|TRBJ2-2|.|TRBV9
TGTGCCAGCAGCGTAGGACTAGCGGGAGGCGTCACCGGGGAGCTGTTTTTT
CASSVGLAGGVTGELFF
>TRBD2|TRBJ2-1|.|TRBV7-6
TGTGCCAGCGGACTAGCGGGAGAGGTCTCCTACAATGAGCAGTTCTTC
CASGLAGEVSYNEQFF
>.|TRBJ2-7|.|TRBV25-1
TGTGCCAGCAGTGGGGGACGGACCTACGAGCAGTACTTC
CASSGGRTYEQYF
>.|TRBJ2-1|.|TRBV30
TGTGCCTGGAGTTCAGGGATCTACAATGAGCAGTTCTTC
CAWSSGIYNEQFF
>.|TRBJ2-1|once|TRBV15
TGTGCCACCAGCAGACGGGGGTTGCTGGGGAGAACCTACAATGAGCAGTTCTTC
CATSRRGLLGRTYNEQFF
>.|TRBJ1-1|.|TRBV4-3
TGCGCCAGCAGCCAAGGGGTTAAGGTGAACACTGAAGCTTTCTTT
CASSQGVKVNTEAFF
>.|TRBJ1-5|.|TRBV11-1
TGTGCCAGCAGCTTAGACAGGGATCAGCCCCAGCATTTT
CASSLDRDQPQHF
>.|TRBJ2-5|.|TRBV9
TGTGCCAGCAGCGCGCGGGCCCTGGGAGAGACCCAGTACTTC
CASSARALGETQYF
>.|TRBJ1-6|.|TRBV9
TGTGCCAGCAGCGCCGGGACTGGGAATTCACCCCTCCACTTT
CASSAGTGNSPLHF
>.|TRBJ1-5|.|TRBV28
TGTGCCAGCAGGGGGAAACAGCCCCAGCATTTT
CASRGKQPQHF
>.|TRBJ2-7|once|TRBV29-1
TGCAGCGTCCTCGGACACTGGTCCTCCTACGAGCAGTACTTC
CSVLGHWSSYEQYF
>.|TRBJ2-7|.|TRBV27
TGTGCCAGCGGGGCCTCCTACGAGCAGTACTTC
CASGASYEQYF
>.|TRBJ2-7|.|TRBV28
TGTGCCAGCAGTTTACCCGGACATCCCGAGCAGTACTTC
CASSLPGHPEQYF
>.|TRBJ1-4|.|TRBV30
TGTGCCTGGAGTCCGGACCCTTTCCCTAATGAAAAACTGTTTTTT
CAWSPDPFPNEKLFF